The following is a TCR beta chain sequence with its context. Its antigen remains unidentified. This entry is derived from a study of cytomegalovirus exposure and HLA in healthy donors. Findings and caveats of the study: Specific recognition of CMV antigens was confirmed in vitro for a few chains (all CMV-associated). Analysis was carried out at a later point, and it linked a missense DCLRE1C variant to TCR beta V- and J-gene trimming. According to the study, 150 to 200 TCR beta chains were cytomegalovirus-associated.

PCR used 60 Vbeta primers and 13 Jbeta primers. TCRdb's copy holds only in-frame clones and misses some; the assay was immunoSEQ multiplex PCR. Of about 200,000 clones in the sample, 80% were seen once. Germline V lookup: CDR1 SGHDT, CDR2 YYEEEE. The V gene end was trimmed by 2 bases and the J gene end by 2 bases; junction bases not matched to a gene: 1. This CDR3 is 15 amino acids long. Source material: PBMCs. This TCR was recovered from a woman between 35 and 50 years old in good health and CMV-seronegative. The gene calls are TRBV5-6 and TRBJ1-3; TRBD1 matches 10 bases. The CDR3 nucleotides are TGTGCCAGCAGCTTCGGGACAGGGGCTGGAAACACCATATATTTT. Translation: CASSFGTGAGNTIYF.